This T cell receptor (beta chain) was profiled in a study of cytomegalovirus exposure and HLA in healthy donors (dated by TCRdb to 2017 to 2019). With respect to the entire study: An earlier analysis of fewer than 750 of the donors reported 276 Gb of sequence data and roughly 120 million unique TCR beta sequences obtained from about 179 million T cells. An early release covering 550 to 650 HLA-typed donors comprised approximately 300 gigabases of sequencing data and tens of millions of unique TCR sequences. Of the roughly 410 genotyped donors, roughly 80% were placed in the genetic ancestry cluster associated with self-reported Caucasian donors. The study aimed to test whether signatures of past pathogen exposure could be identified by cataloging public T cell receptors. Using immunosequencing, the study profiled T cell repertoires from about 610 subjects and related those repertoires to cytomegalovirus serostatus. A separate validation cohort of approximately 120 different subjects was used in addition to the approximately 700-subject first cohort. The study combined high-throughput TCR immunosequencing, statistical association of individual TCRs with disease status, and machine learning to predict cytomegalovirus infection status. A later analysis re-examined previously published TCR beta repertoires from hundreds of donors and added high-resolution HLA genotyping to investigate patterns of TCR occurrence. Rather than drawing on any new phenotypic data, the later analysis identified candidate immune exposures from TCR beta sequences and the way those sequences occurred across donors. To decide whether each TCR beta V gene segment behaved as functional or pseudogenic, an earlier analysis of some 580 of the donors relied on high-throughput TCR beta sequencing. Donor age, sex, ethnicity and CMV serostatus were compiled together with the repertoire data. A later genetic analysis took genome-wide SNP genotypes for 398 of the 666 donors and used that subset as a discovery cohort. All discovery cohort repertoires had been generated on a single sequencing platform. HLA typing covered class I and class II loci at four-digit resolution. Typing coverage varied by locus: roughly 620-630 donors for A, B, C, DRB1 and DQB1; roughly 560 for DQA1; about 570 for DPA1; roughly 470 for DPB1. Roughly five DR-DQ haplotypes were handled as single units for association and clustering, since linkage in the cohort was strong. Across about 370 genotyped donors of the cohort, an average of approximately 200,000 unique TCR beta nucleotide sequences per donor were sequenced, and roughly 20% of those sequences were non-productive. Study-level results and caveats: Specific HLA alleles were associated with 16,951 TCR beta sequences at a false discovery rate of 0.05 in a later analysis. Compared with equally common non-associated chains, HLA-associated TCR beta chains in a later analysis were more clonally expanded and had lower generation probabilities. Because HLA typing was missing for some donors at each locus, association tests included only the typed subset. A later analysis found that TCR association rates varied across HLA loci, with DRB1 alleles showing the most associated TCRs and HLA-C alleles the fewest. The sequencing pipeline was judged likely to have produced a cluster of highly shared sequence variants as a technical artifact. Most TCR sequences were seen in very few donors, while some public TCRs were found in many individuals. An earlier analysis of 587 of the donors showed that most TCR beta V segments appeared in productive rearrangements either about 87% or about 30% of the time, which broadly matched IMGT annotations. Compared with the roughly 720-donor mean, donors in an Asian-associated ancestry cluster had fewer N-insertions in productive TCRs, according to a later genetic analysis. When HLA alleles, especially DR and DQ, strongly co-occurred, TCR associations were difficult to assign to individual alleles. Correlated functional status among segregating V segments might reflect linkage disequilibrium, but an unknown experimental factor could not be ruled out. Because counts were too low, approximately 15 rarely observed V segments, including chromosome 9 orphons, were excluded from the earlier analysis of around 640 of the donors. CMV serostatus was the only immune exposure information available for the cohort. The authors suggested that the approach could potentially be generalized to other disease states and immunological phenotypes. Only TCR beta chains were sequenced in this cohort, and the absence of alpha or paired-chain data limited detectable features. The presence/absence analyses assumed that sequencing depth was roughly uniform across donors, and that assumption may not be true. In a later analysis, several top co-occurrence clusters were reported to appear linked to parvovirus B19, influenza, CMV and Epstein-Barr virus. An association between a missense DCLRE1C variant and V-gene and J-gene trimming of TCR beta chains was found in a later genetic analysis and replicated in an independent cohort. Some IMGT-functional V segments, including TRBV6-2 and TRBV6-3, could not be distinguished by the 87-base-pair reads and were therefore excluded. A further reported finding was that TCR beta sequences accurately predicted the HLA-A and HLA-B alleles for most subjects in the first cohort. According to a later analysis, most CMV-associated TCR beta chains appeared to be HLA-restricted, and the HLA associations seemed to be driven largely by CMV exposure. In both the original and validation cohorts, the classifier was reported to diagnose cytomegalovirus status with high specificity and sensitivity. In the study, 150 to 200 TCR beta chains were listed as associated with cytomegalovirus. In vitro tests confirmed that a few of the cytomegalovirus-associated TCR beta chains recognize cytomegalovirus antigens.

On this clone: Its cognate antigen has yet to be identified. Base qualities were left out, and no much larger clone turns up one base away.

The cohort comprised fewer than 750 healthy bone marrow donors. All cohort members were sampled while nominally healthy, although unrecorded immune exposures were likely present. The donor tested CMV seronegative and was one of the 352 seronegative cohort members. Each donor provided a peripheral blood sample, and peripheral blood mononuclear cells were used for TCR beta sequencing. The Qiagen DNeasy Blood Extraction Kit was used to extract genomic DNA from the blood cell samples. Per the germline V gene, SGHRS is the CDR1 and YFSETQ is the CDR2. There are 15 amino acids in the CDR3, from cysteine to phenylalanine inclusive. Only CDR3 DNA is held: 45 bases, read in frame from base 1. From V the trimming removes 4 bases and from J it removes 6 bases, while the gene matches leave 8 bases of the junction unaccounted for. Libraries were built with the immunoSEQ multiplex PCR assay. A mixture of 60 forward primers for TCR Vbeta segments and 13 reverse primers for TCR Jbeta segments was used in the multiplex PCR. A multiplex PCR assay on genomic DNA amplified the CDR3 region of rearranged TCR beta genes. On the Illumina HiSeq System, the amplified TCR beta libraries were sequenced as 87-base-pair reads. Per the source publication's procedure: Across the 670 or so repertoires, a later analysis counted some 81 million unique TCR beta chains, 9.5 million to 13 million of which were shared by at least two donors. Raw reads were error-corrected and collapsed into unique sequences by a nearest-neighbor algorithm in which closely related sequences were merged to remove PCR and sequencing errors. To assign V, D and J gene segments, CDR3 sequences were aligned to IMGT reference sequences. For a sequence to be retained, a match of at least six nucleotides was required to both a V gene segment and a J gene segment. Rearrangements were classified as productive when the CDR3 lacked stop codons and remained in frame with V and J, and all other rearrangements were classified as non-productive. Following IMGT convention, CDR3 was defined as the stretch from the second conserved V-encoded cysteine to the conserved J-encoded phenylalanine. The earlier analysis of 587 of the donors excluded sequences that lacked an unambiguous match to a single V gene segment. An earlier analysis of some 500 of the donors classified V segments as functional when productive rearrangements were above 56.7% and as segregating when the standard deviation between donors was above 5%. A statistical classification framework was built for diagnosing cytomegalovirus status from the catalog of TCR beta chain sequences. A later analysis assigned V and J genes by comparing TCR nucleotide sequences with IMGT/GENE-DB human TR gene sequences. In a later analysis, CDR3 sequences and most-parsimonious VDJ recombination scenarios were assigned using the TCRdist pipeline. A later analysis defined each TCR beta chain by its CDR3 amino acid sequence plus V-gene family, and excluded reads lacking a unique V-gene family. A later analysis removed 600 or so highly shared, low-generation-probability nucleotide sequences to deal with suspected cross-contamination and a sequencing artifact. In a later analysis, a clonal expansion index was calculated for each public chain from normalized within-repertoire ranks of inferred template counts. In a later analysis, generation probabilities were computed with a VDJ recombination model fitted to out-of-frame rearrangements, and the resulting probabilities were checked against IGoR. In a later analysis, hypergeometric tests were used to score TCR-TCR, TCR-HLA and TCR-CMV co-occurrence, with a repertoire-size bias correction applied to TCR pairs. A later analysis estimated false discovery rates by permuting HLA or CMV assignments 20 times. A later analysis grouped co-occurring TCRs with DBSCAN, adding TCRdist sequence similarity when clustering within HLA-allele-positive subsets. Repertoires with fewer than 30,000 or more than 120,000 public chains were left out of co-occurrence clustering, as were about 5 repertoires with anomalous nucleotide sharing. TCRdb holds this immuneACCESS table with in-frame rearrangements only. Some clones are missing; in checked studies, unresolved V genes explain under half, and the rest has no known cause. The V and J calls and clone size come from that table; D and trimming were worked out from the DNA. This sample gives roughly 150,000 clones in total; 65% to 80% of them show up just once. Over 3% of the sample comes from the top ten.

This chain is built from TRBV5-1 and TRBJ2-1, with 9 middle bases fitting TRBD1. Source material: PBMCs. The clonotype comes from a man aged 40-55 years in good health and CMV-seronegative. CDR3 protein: CASSGGQGPSNEQFF. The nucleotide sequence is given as TGCGCCAGCAGCGGGGGACAGGGTCCTTCCAATGAGCAGTTCTTC. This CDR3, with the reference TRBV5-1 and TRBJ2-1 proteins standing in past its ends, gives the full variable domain KAGVTQTPRYLIKTRGQQVTLSCSPISGHRSVSWYQQTPGQGLQFLFEYFSETQRNKGNFPGRFSGRQFSNSRSEMNVSTLELGDSALYLCASSGGQGPSNEQFFGPGTRLTVL.